The 7 T cell receptor beta chains below were found in one sample sequenced in a study of spatial heterogeneity in lung cancer. Notes on the study in general: How many expanded intratumoral alpha and beta TCRs were present tracked the tumor mutation count, which was a count of nonsynonymous mutations.

TCRdb itself ran the 5' RACE reads through MiXCR, one entry per CDR3 protein. The table shows 17,000 or so distinct CDR3 sequences, with more than 5% occurring only once. The sample's time point: sample taken at primary tumor resection. Their cognate antigens are unknown. The sequenced sample was lung tumor tissue, obtained at surgery. The receptors were gathered from a male donor with early-stage non-small cell lung cancer.

This clonotype was observed at least ten times. This beta chain lies outside the target of a library built for alpha chains; its clone size means little. V usage is TRBV20-1 and J usage is TRBJ2-3; weak D call: TRBD1 (5 bases). This CDR3 spans 13 amino acids. The V end lost 3 bases, the J end lost 6 bases, and 13 bases lay between the germline ends. Germline lookup yields CDR1 DFQATT and CDR2 SNEGSKA (reference sequence). The CDR3 is CSASWQGVDTQYF. The CDR3 nucleotides are TGCAGTGCTAGCTGGCAGGGTGTGGATACGCAGTATTTT.

This clonotype has at least ten counts. This beta chain represents an off-target read in a library built for alpha chains; its size is of limited meaning. The chain uses TRBV5-6 and TRBJ2-7; tentatively, D is TRBD2 (6 bases). Germline CDR1 SGHDT, CDR2 YYEEEE. The CDR3 covers 15 residues. With 7 bases removed from V and 6 bases from J, the gap between germline ends came to 23 bases. The CDR3 DNA reads TGTGCCAGCCTTGCGGGGAAGAACGAAGATATCGAGCAGTACTTC. It yields the protein CASLAGKNEDIEQYF.

This clonotype was recorded at least ten times. For a library built for alpha chains, this beta chain is a stray read; little rests on its size. The chain has TRBV4-3 and TRBJ2-1; TRBD1 or TRBD2 may be the D gene (5 bases each). V was trimmed by 4 bases and J by 0 bases, leaving 10 bases between them. The CDR3 consists of 15 residues. Germline V lookup: CDR1 LGHNA, CDR2 YSLEER. CDR3 bases: TGCGCCAGCAGCCCCGGGACGAGCTCCTACAATGAGCAGTTCTTC. Residues: CASSPGTSSYNEQFF.

Remarks on this clonotype: Because this beta chain is a stray read in a library intended to capture alpha chains, its abundance should not be given much weight. The chain is built from TRBV12-3 or TRBV12-4 and TRBJ2-7, with TRBD2 identical over 7 bases. The CDR3 covers 19 residues. With 0 bases clipped from V and 4 bases from J, the junction kept 18 bases outside the gene matches. The CDR3 here is CASSLAGAQGGGRKYEQYF. The CDR3 DNA sequence: TGTGCCAGCAGTTTAGCTGGGGCACAAGGTGGCGGGAGAAAGTACGAGCAGTACTTC.

This clonotype was seen a few times. A library prepared for alpha chains yielded this beta chain as an off-target read; its size is of little meaning. The V call is TRBV6-5, the J call TRBJ2-7; 12 bases map to TRBD2. The CDR3 runs 14 residues. The germline gives CDR1 MNHEY, CDR2 SVGAGI. Trimming removed 5 bases from V and 5 bases from J; junction bases left unmatched: 4. Here the CDR3 DNA reads TGTGCCAGCAGTCTAGCGGGAGGGCGGGACGAGCAGTACTTC. Protein product: CASSLAGGRDEQYF.

Regarding this clonotype: The library was designed around alpha chains, so this beta chain is a stray read whose abundance carries little weight. The chain is built from TRBV30 and TRBJ2-7; 9 bases are shared with TRBD1. The germline gives CDR1 GTSNPN, CDR2 SVGIG (reference sequence). V lost 2 bases and J lost 3; bases outside the gene matches: 2. The CDR3 is 13 residues long. In DNA, the CDR3 is TGTGCCTGGAGTTCGACAGGGGGCTACGAGCAGTACTTC. Its protein product is CAWSSTGGYEQYF.

At least ten counts were recorded for this clonotype. This beta chain represents an off-target read in a library built for alpha chains; its size is of limited meaning. This chain connects TRBV29-1 to TRBJ1-1, with D perhaps matching TRBD1 (6 bases). The CDR3 length is 13 residues. V shed 4 bases and J shed 1 base, with 10 bases lying between them. Germline V CDR1 and CDR2: SQVTM, ANQGSEA. The CDR3: CSVGGGGNTEAFF. The CDR3 DNA follows: TGCAGCGTTGGGGGGGGCGGGAACACTGAAGCTTTCTTT.